The 27 T cell receptor beta chains listed next were all sequenced from one sample in a study of control samples from healthy donors and cancer patients. Using immunoSEQ multiplex PCR, the repertoire was profiled, and TCRdb retains in-frame clones only, with some absent. The table lists 90,000 to 100,000 clones, approximately 80% of them singletons, with 8% to 11% in the top ten. Sequencing was done on a sample of blood. These receptors came from a woman in her 30s in good health.

The chain is built from TRBV19 and TRBJ2-3; 8 nucleotides agree with TRBD2. CDR1 is LNHDA, CDR2 SQIVND, per germline (reference sequence). The CDR3 covers 16 residues. The trim removed 1 base at V and 2 bases at J, leaving 5 bases unmatched. In DNA form, the CDR3 reads TGTGCCAGTAGTATAGCCGGCGGGGGGACCACAGATACGCAGTATTTT. Amino acid sequence: CASSIAGGGTTDTQYF.

V usage is TRBV18 and J usage is TRBJ1-1; D gene uncertain. Trimming cost V 1 base and J 2 bases, with 11 bases left between them. This CDR3 has 15 amino acids. In germline, CDR1 is KGHSH, CDR2 LQKENI. Here the CDR3 DNA reads TGTGCCAGCTCACCACAGATAGACGGTAACACTGAAGCTTTCTTT. This sequence encodes CASSPQIDGNTEAFF. The variable domain in full, completed from reference TRBV18 and TRBJ1-1, reads NAGVMQNPRHLVRRRGQEARLRCSPMKGHSHVYWYRQLPEEGLKFMVYLQKENIIDESGMPKERFSAEFPKEGPSILRIQQVVRGDSAAYFCASSPQIDGNTEAFFGQGTRLTVV.

The rearrangement links TRBV6-5 to TRBJ1-2, with 7 bases fitting TRBD1. Germline assignment: CDR1 MNHEY and CDR2 SVGAGI. This CDR3 spans 14 amino acids. Losses at the gene ends were 4 bases for V and 6 bases for J; bases not matched to a gene: 8. CDR3 in amino acids: CASSLDREGHGYTF. CDR3 bases: TGTGCCAGCAGTTTAGACAGGGAGGGACATGGCTACACCTTC.

The chain joins TRBV24-1 to TRBJ2-7; weak D call: TRBD1 (6 bases). The CDR3 has 14 residues. Trimming pared 9 bases from V and 5 bases from J, leaving 19 bases between. CDR1 and CDR2 (germline): KGHDR, SFDVKD. CDR3 DNA sequence: TGTGCCACCTCACCGGGACAAGCAATAAACGAGCAGTACTTC. It codes for CATSPGQAINEQYF.

The chain has TRBV10-3 and TRBJ2-1, with TRBD2 identical over 10 bases. The CDR3 has 15 amino acids. Germline V gene sequence: CDR1 ENHRY, CDR2 SYGVKD. The ends lost 3 bases at V and 5 bases at J; junction bases unmatched: 4. CDR3 region: CAISDKLAGNNEQFF. The CDR3 region has the DNA TGTGCCATCAGTGACAAACTAGCGGGGAACAATGAGCAGTTCTTC.

This chain links TRBV7-9 with TRBJ2-3; possible D gene TRBD1, 6 bases. Trimming left V 6 bases short and J 7 bases short, with 11 bases between. Germline V gene sequence: CDR1 SEHNR, CDR2 FQNEAQ (reference sequence). The CDR3 has 12 amino acids. The CDR3 loop reads CASRGRGYTQYF. In DNA form, the CDR3 reads TGTGCCAGCAGGGGAAGGGGGTATACGCAGTATTTT.

V usage is TRBV30 and J usage is TRBJ1-3; D is unclear. The CDR3 has 12 amino acids. The germline V gene has CDR1 GTSNPN and CDR2 SVGIG (reference sequence). The V gene lost 4 bases and the J gene lost 5 bases, with 9 bases spanning the gap. For the CDR3, the DNA is TGTGCCTGGACCCCCATTAGAAACACCATATATTTT. It specifies CAWTPIRNTIYF.

The sample holds one count of this clone. This rearrangement joins TRBV7-9 to TRBJ1-1, with 10 bases matching TRBD1. Germline V gives CDR1 SEHNR, CDR2 FQNEAQ (reference sequence). The CDR3 is 15 residues long. Unmatched junction bases numbered 6, after V lost 5 bases and J lost 3 bases. CDR3 amino acids: CASSDGTGDHTEAFF. Written as DNA, the CDR3 is TGTGCCAGCAGCGACGGGACAGGGGATCACACTGAAGCTTTCTTT. The entire variable domain, with the rest obtained from reference TRBV7-9 and TRBJ1-1, is as follows: DTGVSQNPRHKITKRGQNVTFRCDPISEHNRLYWYRQTLGQGPEFLTYFQNEAQLEKSRLLSDRFSAERPKGSFSTLEIQRTEQGDSAMYLCASSDGTGDHTEAFFGQGTRLTVV.

V usage is TRBV7-2 and J usage is TRBJ2-1, with 7 bases lining up with TRBD1. Trimming took 5 bases from V and 7 from J; bases not matched to a gene: 5. The germline CDR1 and CDR2 sequences are SGHTA and FQGNSA. This CDR3 is 13 amino acids long. CDR3 residues: CASSMAGGNEQFF. As DNA, the CDR3 is TGTGCCAGCAGCATGGCAGGGGGTAATGAGCAGTTCTTC.

The chain uses TRBV7-2 and TRBJ2-3; D is unresolved. The CDR3 length is 18 residues. Trimming removed 0 bases at V and 2 bases at J, with 18 bases between. Per the germline V gene, CDR1 is SGHTA and CDR2 is FQGNSA. The CDR3 reads CASSLAVQIPIITDTQYF. The CDR3 DNA is TGTGCCAGCAGCTTAGCCGTACAGATCCCGATTATCACAGATACGCAGTATTTT.

The V call is TRBV2, the J call TRBJ1-2; perhaps TRBD1 as D (5 bases). This CDR3 is 12 amino acids long. Germline CDR1 SNHLY, CDR2 FYNNEI. The V end lost 7 bases, the J end lost 4 bases, and 10 bases lay between the germline ends. The CDR3 loop is CASTRDGYGYTF. The CDR3 region has the DNA TGTGCCAGCACCCGGGACGGCTATGGCTACACCTTC.

In its sample, this clone is medium-sized (0.01 to 0.1%). The chain joins TRBV27 to TRBJ2-7, with a tentative D call TRBD2 (6 bases). There are 13 residues in the CDR3. Germline CDR1 is MNHEY and CDR2 is SMNVEV (reference sequence). Trimming shortened V by 5 bases and J by 7 bases, and 15 bases separated the two germline ends. CDR3 loop: CASSPEEGLEQYF. CDR3 nucleotides: TGTGCCAGCAGTCCCGAGGAGGGGCTGGAGCAGTACTTC.

DNA for the CDR3: TGTGCCAGCAGTGGACGGACAAACACCATATATTTT. It translates to CASSGRTNTIYF. The rearrangement links TRBV6-2 or TRBV6-3 to TRBJ1-3; D unresolved. The V end was cut by 5 bases, the J end by 6 bases, with 8 bases between. CDR1 is MNHEY, CDR2 SVGEGT, per germline. The CDR3 extends over 12 amino acids.

The V gene is TRBV1, the J gene TRBJ2-7; no check of the table's D call, TRBD2, against the DNA was made. TRBV1 is labeled a pseudogene. The CDR3 consists of 13 residues. The CDR3 nucleotides are TGCACCAGCAGCCAGCGGGGTTCGTACGAGCAGTACTTC. This encodes CTSSQRGSYEQYF.

The CDR3 is CASSPFSYSNQPQHF. CDR3 coding DNA: TGTGCCAGCAGCCCTTTCAGTTATAGCAATCAGCCCCAGCATTTT. This rearrangement joins TRBV3-1 (or the pseudogene TRBV3-2) to TRBJ1-5, with D unclear. Germline CDR1 LGHDT, CDR2 YNNKEL (reference sequence). V was clipped by 4 bases and J by 0 bases, with 10 bases between them. This CDR3 has 15 residues.

V usage is TRBV7-9 and J usage is TRBJ2-3, with D maybe TRBD2 (6 bases). CDR1 and CDR2 from the germline V gene are SEHNR and FQNEAQ (reference sequence). The length of the CDR3 is 15 residues. The V gene lost 1 base and the J gene lost 1 base, with 9 bases spanning the gap. The CDR3 bases are TGTGCCAGCAGCTTAGTGGGGGGTGGCACAGATACGCAGTATTTT. It specifies CASSLVGGGTDTQYF.

The V call is TRBV5-1, the J call TRBJ2-7; TRBD2 is a possible D gene (7 bases). Trimming took off 0 bases at V and 2 bases at J, with 15 bases between the two ends. Germline V gene data show CDR1 as SGHRS and CDR2 as YFSETQ. This CDR3 has 16 residues. The CDR3 sequence is CASSLEWGGAPYEQYF. CDR3 nucleotide sequence: TGCGCCAGCAGCTTGGAATGGGGGGGGGCCCCCTACGAGCAGTACTTC.

The chain combines TRBV25-1 with TRBJ2-2, with TRBD2 identical over 9 bases. The CDR3 totals 16 residues. Germline lookup yields CDR1 MGHDK and CDR2 SYGVNS. V trimming: 6 bases; J trimming: 6 bases; junction bases outside the gene matches: 11. The CDR3 DNA reads TGTGCCAGCAGACCCCCGGGACTAGCATTCGCCGGGGAGCTGTTTTTT. Translation gives CASRPPGLAFAGELFF. Full variable domain (rest looked up from reference TRBV25-1 and TRBJ2-2): EADIYQTPRYLVIGTGKKITLECSQTMGHDKMYWYQQDPGMELHLIHYSYGVNSTEKGDLSSESTVSRIRTEHFPLTLESARPSHTSQYLCASRPPGLAFAGELFFGEGSRLTVL.

The rearrangement uses TRBV9 and TRBJ2-5; D is unclear. There are 15 residues in the CDR3. Germline-derived CDR1 and CDR2 are SGDLS and YYNGEE. V lost 0 bases, J lost 1 base, and 10 bases lay in between. The CDR3 spells CASSVAARIQETQYF. The CDR3, as DNA: TGTGCCAGCAGCGTAGCTGCCAGGATCCAAGAGACCCAGTACTTC.

The V gene is TRBV5-6, the J gene TRBJ1-2, with a weak D call TRBD1 (6 bases). The ends were cut back, 3 bases at V and 5 bases at J, with 20 bases in the middle. Looked up from germline, CDR1 is SGHDT and CDR2 is YYEEEE. The CDR3 is 16 residues long. CDR3 sequence: CASSSTPPGAGYGYTF. CDR3 bases: TGTGCCAGCAGCTCCACTCCACCAGGGGCTGGGTATGGCTACACCTTC.

The rearrangement uses TRBV19 and TRBJ1-4, with D perhaps matching TRBD1 (6 bases). CDR1 LNHDA and CDR2 SQIVND come from the germline V gene (reference sequence). The V and J ends lost 7 bases and 1 base respectively, with 13 bases between them. The CDR3 has 15 amino acids. CDR3 protein: CASIRRGGTNEKLFF. CDR3 DNA sequence: TGTGCCAGTATCCGACGAGGGGGAACTAATGAAAAACTGTTTTTT.

The chain has TRBV2 and TRBJ2-3; TRBD1 aligns across 11 bases. CDR1 SNHLY and CDR2 FYNNEI come from the germline V gene. CDR3 length: 16 residues. V shed 6 bases and J 4 bases; nucleotides not matched to a gene: 9. CDR3 nucleotide sequence: TGTGCCAGCAGAGCAACGGGACAGGGGGGTCCAGATACGCAGTATTTT. Translation: CASRATGQGGPDTQYF.

The chain joins TRBV19 to TRBJ1-1; D is ambiguous. This CDR3 is 14 amino acids long. The germline CDR1 and CDR2 sequences are LNHDA and SQIVND (reference sequence). Trimming took 7 bases from V and 1 from J, leaving 13 bases between them. The CDR3 DNA reads as TGTGCCAGTACTCGGACGGGGTGGAACACTGAAGCTTTCTTT. Its translation: CASTRTGWNTEAFF. Supplemented by reference TRBV19 and TRBJ1-1, the full variable domain reads DGGITQSPKYLFRKEGQNVTLSCEQNLNHDAMYWYRQDPGQGLRLIYYSQIVNDFQKGDIAEGYSVSREKKESFPLTVTSAQKNPTAFYLCASTRTGWNTEAFFGQGTRLTVV.

This clone was recorded only once. This sequence joins TRBV14 and TRBJ1-6, with a possible D match to TRBD1 (6 bases). V shed 6 bases and J shed 7 bases, with 13 bases lying between them. The CDR3 sequence is 14 residues long. Germline V lookup: CDR1 SGHDN, CDR2 FVKESK. The CDR3, as DNA: TGTGCCAGCAGACGAGAAACAGGGAATTCACCCCTCCACTTT. Encoded protein: CASRRETGNSPLHF.

The chain couples TRBV18 to TRBJ2-2; D may be TRBD1 (5 bases). Germline V gene data show CDR1 as KGHSH and CDR2 as LQKENI. Trimming took off 4 bases at V and 0 bases at J, with 12 bases between the two ends. The CDR3 is made up of 16 amino acids. The CDR3 loop reads CASSRDSIANTGELFF. The CDR3 region has the DNA TGTGCCAGCTCACGCGACAGTATCGCGAACACCGGGGAGCTGTTTTTT.

The chain carries TRBV6-6 and TRBJ2-5, with D perhaps matching TRBD2 (7 bases). V lost 6 bases and J lost 1, with 15 bases in between. The CDR3 consists of 15 residues. Per the germline V gene, CDR1 is MNHNY and CDR2 is SVGAGI (reference sequence). The CDR3 region is CASRDGGGIQETQYF. CDR3 nucleotide sequence: TGTGCCAGCAGGGACGGCGGGGGCATCCAAGAGACCCAGTACTTC.

This sequence joins TRBV5-1 and TRBJ2-1, with a tentative D call TRBD1 (6 bases). The V and J ends lost 1 base and 10 bases respectively, with 12 bases between them. There are 13 residues in the CDR3. Germline lookup yields CDR1 SGHRS and CDR2 YFSETQ. CDR3 coding DNA: TGCGCCAGCAGCTTGTGGAAGGGGGACGAGCAGTTCTTC. Protein sequence: CASSLWKGDEQFF.